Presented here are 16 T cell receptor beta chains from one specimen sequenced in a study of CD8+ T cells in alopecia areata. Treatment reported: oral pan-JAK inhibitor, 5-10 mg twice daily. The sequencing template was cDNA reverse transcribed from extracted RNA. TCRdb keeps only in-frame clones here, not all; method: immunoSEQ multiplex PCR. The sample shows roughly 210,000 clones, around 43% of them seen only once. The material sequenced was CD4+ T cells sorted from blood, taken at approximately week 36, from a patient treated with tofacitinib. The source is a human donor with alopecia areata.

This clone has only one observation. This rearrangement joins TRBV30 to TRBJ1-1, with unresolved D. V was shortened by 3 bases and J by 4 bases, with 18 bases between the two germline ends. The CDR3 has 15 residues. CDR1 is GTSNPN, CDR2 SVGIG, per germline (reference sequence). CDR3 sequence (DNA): TGTGCCTGGAGCATCAACCGCGGACGCCCCACTGAAGCTTTCTTT. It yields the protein CAWSINRGRPTEAFF.

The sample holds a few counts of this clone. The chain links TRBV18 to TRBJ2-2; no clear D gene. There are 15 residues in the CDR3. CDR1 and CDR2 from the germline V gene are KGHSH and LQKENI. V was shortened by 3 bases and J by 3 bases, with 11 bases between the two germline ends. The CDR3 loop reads CASSPRQADTGELFF. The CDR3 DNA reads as TGTGCCAGCTCACCGAGACAAGCCGACACCGGGGAGCTGTTTTTT.

The CDR3 nucleotides read TGTGCCACCCAGGGGGACAGGGACCGAGAGACCCAGTACTTC. Amino acids: CATQGDRDRETQYF. J is TRBJ2-5 and V is TRBV2, with 9 bases matching TRBD1. CDR1 and CDR2 from the germline V gene are SNHLY and FYNNEI. This CDR3 region has 14 residues. Unmatched junction bases numbered 10, after V lost 10 bases and J lost 4 bases.

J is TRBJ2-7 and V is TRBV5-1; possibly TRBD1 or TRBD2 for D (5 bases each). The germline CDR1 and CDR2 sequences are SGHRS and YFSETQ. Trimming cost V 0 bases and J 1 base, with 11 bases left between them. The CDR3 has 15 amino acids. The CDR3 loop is CASSLGGTQSYEQYF. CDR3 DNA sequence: TGCGCCAGCAGCTTGGGAGGGACCCAGTCCTACGAGCAGTACTTC.

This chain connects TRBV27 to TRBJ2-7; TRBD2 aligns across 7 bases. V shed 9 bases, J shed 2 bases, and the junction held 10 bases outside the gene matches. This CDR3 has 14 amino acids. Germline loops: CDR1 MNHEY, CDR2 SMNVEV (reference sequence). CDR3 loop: CASATAGDAYEQYF. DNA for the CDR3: TGTGCCAGTGCTACGGCGGGGGACGCCTACGAGCAGTACTTC.

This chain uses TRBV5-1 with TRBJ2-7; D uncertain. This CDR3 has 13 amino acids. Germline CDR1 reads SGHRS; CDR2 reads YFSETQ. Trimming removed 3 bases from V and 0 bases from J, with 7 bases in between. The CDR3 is CASSWAPSYEQYF. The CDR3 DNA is TGCGCCAGCAGCTGGGCCCCCTCCTACGAGCAGTACTTC.

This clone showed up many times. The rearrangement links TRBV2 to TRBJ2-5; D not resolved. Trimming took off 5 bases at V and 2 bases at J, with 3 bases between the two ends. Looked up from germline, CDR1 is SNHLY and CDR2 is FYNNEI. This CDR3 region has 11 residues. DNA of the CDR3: TGTGCCAGCAGTCTTCAAGAGACCCAGTACTTC. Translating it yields CASSLQETQYF.

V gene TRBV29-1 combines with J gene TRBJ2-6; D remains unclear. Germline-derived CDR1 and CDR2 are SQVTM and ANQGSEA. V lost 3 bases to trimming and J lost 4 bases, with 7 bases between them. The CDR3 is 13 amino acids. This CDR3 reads CSVEASGANVLTF. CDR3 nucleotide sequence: TGCAGCGTTGAGGCGTCCGGGGCCAACGTCCTGACTTTC.

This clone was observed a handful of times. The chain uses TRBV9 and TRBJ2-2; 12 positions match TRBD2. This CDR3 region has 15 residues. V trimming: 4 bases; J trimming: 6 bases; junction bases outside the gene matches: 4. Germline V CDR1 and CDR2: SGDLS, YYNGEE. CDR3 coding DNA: TGTGCCAGCAGCCTCCGGACTAGCGGGGCCGGGGAGCTGTTTTTT. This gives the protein CASSLRTSGAGELFF.

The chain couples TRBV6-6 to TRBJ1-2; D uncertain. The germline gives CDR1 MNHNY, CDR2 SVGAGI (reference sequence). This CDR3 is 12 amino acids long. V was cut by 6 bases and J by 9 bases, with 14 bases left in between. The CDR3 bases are TGTGCCAGCAGCGGAACGACGTATCGCTACACCTTC. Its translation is CASSGTTYRYTF.

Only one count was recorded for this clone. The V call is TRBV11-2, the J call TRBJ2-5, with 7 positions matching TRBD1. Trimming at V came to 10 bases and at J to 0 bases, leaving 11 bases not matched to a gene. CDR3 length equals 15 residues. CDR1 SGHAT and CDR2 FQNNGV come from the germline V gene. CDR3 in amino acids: CATRRGQSYQETQYF. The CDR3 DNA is TGTGCCACCCGTCGGGGACAGTCGTACCAAGAGACCCAGTACTTC.

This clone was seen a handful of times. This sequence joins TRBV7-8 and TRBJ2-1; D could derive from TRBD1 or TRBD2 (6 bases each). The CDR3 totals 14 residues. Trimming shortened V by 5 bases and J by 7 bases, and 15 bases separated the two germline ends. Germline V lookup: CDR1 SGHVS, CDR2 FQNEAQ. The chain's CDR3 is CASSAGNRANEQFF. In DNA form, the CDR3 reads TGTGCCAGCAGCGCGGGGAACAGGGCAAATGAGCAGTTCTTC.

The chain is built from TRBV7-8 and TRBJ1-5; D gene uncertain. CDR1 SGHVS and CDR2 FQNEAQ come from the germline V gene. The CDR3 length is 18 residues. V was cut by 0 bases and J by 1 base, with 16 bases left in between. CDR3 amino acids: CASSLASLGKESNQPQHF. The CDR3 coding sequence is TGTGCCAGCAGCTTAGCGTCCTTAGGGAAGGAGAGCAATCAGCCCCAGCATTTT.

The CDR3 DNA sequence: TGTGCCAGCAGTGAGGGACAGAACTATGGCTACACCTTC. Residues: CASSEGQNYGYTF. The J gene is TRBJ1-2, the V gene TRBV6-1, with 7 nucleotides matching TRBD1. Germline CDR1 is MNHNS and CDR2 is SASEGT. With V trimmed by 3 bases and J by 2 bases, 0 bases remained unmatched. The CDR3 covers 13 residues.

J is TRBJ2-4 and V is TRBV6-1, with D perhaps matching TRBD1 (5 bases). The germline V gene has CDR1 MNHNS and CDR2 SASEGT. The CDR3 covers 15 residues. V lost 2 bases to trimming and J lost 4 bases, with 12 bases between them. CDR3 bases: TGTGCCAGCAGTGAACAGGGCGATGTAAAAAACATTCAGTACTTC. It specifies CASSEQGDVKNIQYF.

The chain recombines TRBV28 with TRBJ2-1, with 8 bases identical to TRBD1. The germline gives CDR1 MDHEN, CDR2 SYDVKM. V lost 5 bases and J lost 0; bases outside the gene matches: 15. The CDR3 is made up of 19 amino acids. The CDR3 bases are TGTGCCAGCAGTCCCGGACAGGGTTACCCACTAAACTCCTACAATGAGCAGTTCTTC. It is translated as CASSPGQGYPLNSYNEQFF.